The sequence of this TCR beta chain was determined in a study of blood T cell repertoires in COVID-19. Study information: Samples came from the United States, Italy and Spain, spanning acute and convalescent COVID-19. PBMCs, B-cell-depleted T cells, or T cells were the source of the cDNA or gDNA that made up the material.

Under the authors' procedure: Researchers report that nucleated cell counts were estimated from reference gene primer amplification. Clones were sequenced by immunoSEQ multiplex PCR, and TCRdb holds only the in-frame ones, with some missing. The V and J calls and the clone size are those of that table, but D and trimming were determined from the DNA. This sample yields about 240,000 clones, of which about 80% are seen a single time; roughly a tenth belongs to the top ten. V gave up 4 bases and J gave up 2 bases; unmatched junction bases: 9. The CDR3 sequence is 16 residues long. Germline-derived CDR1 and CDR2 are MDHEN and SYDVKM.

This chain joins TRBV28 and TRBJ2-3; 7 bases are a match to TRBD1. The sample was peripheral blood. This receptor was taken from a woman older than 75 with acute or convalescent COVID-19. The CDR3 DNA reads TGTGCCAGCAGTTCTCCCGACAGGGCACCCACAGATACGCAGTATTTT. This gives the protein CASSSPDRAPTDTQYF.